This T cell receptor (beta chain) was retrieved from a study of T cells in Graves' hyperthyroidism and ophthalmopathy (dated by TCRdb to the late 2010s). Regarding the complete study: Peripheral blood was collected at initial diagnosis, before any treatment. TCR V-J signatures able to tell the groups apart were searched for in a discovery cohort of some 97 patients, of whom 43 had Graves' ophthalmopathy and more than 55 had stable Graves' hyperthyroidism. An independent validation cohort of 18 to 20 hyperthyroidism patients and about 15 patients who later progressed to ophthalmopathy tested prospective prediction of ophthalmopathy. The 90 to 100 discovery patients were randomly divided into training and test sets at a 7:3 ratio. The study also compared thyroid tissue and blood T-cell repertoires from several Graves' hyperthyroidism patients. The paper describes TCR Vbeta CDR3 sequencing of roughly 130 peripheral blood samples, made up of about 40 ophthalmopathy patients, more than 70 hyperthyroidism patients and 17 progressor patients. After blood sampling, hyperthyroidism patients were treated with methimazole at a starting dose of 30 mg daily, and ophthalmopathy patients were treated with high-dose intravenous methylprednisolone. General study outcomes and caveats: A 13 V-J signature model separated ophthalmopathy from stable hyperthyroidism, with over 85% sensitivity and about 81% specificity in cross-validation and 80%/75% in testing. Sample size was not statistically predetermined, and blinding of investigators to group allocation was not performed. Most expanded thyroid clonotypes (frequency above 0.001) were also found in blood, which suggests that blood repertoires may mirror thyroid immune responses. In validation, the model predicted progression to ophthalmopathy a median of roughly 6.5 months before onset, with roughly 70% sensitivity and about 72% specificity.

The TCR beta CDR3 regions were amplified from the RNA transcripts. For the first round of RT-PCR on the TCR CDR3, the HTBI primer set was used together with the Qiagen OneStep RT-PCR kit. A second multiplex PCR round built the libraries, followed by size selection and purification. Paired-end sequencing of the libraries was performed with 100 bp reads on an Illumina HiSeq2000. In the paper's pipeline: SOAPnuke was used to process the raw data, throwing out any read that contained adapters or uncalled bases, had a mean Phred below 15, or lacked an exact constant-primer or identifier match. High-quality paired reads were merged using COPE v1.2.5, and each unique nucleotide sequence was defined as a clonotype. Clonotypes were aligned to IMGT TRBV, TRBD and TRBJ reference segments using MiTCR v1.1. The analysis included only V-J combinations with a frequency above 0.0001, which together covered approximately 99% of the repertoires. The TCS score was defined as F50 (clonal expansion) divided by E x V (chaos), with BLOSUM62-based TCRdist calculated between CDR3 peptides within each V-J. Welch's t-statistics and random forest reduced around 520 V-J features to 13, which were used in a naive Bayes classifier (R e1071). In-frame beta chains were kept once TCRdb had trimmed the public reads at Q25 with fastp and called clones with MiXCR. Entries are consolidated by CDR3 protein sequence, retaining the most common genes and DNA. TCRdb assigned the V and J calls; the authors' analysis was not used. This sample has around 350,000 distinct CDR3 sequences in its table, and approximately 18% of those were observed once. The biggest ten clones account for around a third of the sample.

Hyperthyroidism patients were aged 18 to 65 years and newly diagnosed, with disease duration of less than 2 months. The study excluded patients with uncontrolled infections, other autoimmune diseases, pregnancy or lactation. Diagnoses were established on the basis of clinical symptoms, serum thyroxine and TRAb, thyroid ultrasound, and orbital computed tomography. Blood from progressor patients was drawn when they were first diagnosed with hyperthyroidism, before any ophthalmopathy symptoms appeared. Ficoll-Paque density gradient centrifugation was used to isolate PBMCs from 8.5 to 10 ml of fresh peripheral blood. Progressor patients were defined as those initially diagnosed with Graves' hyperthyroidism in whom ophthalmopathy developed during follow-up. Trizol reagent was used to extract total RNA, and RNA quality was then checked on an Agilent 2100 Bioanalyzer. Trimming takes 0 bases off V and 5 bases off J; junction bases not matched to a gene: 2. Including cysteine and phenylalanine, the CDR3 has 14 amino acids. The sequence is cut down to CDR3 DNA, 42 bases in frame from base 1. Reading the germline V gene gives CDR1 SGHDT and CDR2 YYEEEE.

The sample holds a few counts of this clonotype. The antigen it binds to is not known. No base qualities exist here, and no much larger clone lies one base off it. The chain was built from TRBV5-6 and TRBJ2-3, and 8 junctional nucleotides match TRBD2. This sequence originates from a woman aged 30 to 39 with Graves' hyperthyroidism that later progressed to Graves' ophthalmopathy. Source material: blood. This receptor carries the CDR3 CASSLGGRRDTQYF. The sequenced DNA is TGTGCCAGCAGCTTGGGCGGGAGGCGAGATACGCAGTATTTT.